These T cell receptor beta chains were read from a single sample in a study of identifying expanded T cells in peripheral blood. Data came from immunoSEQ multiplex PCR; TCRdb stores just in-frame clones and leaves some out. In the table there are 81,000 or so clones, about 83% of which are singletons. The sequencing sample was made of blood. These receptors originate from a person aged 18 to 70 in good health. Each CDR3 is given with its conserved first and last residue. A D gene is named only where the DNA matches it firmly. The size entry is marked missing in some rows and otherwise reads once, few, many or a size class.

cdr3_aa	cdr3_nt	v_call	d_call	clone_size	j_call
CASSETVLAGGYTGELFF	TGTGCCAGCAGTGAAACGGTACTAGCGGGAGGGTACACCGGGGAGCTGTTTTTT	TRBV25-1	TRBD2	-	TRBJ2-2
CATSARTGWDQPQHF	TGTGCCACCAGCGCCAGGACAGGGTGGGATCAGCCCCAGCATTTT	TRBV15	TRBD1	few	TRBJ1-5
CASQGLYEQYF	TGTGCCAGCCAGGGGCTCTACGAGCAGTACTTC	TRBV6-1	-	-	TRBJ2-7
CASSPLITGELFF	TGTGCCAGCAGCCCCCTTATCACCGGGGAGCTGTTTTTT	TRBV7-3	-	once	TRBJ2-2
CNRQGASMNTEAFF	TGTAATAGACAGGGGGCATCAATGAACACTGAAGCTTTCTTT	TRBV27	TRBD1	-	TRBJ1-1
CASSLLQNTEAFF	TGCGCCAGCAGCTTGCTACAAAACACTGAAGCTTTCTTT	TRBV5-1	-	-	TRBJ1-1
CASSQSLGLAGELTYEQYF	TGTGCCAGCAGCCAATCGTTGGGACTAGCGGGAGAGCTTACCTACGAGCAGTACTTC	TRBV16	TRBD2	-	TRBJ2-7
CASSPGTRWRGLAKNIQYF	TGCGCCAGCAGCCCCGGGACTCGATGGAGGGGGCTAGCCAAAAACATTCAGTACTTC	TRBV5-1	-	-	TRBJ2-4
CASSLDPTSSYEQYF	TGTGCCAGCAGCTTAGACCCGACTAGTTCCTACGAGCAGTACTTC	TRBV11-2	-	-	TRBJ2-7
CASSPVDGQNQPQHF	TGTGCCAGCTCACCAGTAGATGGCCAAAATCAGCCCCAGCATTTT	TRBV18	-	once	TRBJ1-5
CASSPTSAQETQYF	TGTGCCAGCAGCCCTACTAGCGCGCAAGAGACCCAGTACTTC	TRBV11-2	TRBD2	-	TRBJ2-5
CASSWSGDTEAFF	TGTGCCAGCAGCTGGTCCGGGGACACTGAAGCTTTCTTT	TRBV7-2	-	-	TRBJ1-1
CASSHPTDTQYF	TGTGCCAGCAGTCACCCGACAGATACGCAGTATTTT	TRBV6-5	-	-	TRBJ2-3
CASSLSGSELYEQYF	TGTGCCAGCAGTCTCAGCGGGAGTGAGCTCTACGAGCAGTACTTC	TRBV2	TRBD2	-	TRBJ2-7
CAQSITRDTEAFF	TGTGCGCAGTCGATCACTCGGGACACTGAAGCTTTCTTT	TRBV30	-	few	TRBJ1-1
CASSSLAQSSYEQYF	TGTGCCAGTAGTAGCCTAGCGCAAAGCTCCTACGAGCAGTACTTC	TRBV19	-	-	TRBJ2-7